Listed here are 24 T cell receptor beta chains from one sample, sequenced in a study of vaccination and CD4 T cells after COVID-19. MiXCR, run by TCRdb on the PCR reads, gives a single entry per CDR3 protein. There are some 27,000 distinct CDR3 sequences in the sample; 45% to 65% occur only once, and around 6% lies in the top ten. Time point denoted: late sampling 161 to 241 days after vaccination in a few convalescent patients. The starting material was CD4+ T cells from blood, obtained about 7 months after SARS-CoV-2 vaccination. The receptors stem from a human donor who had recovered from COVID-19.

There are a few counts of this clonotype. This rearrangement joins TRBV20-1 to TRBJ2-1; 7 bases agree with TRBD2. Losses at the gene ends were 1 base for V and 5 bases for J; bases not matched to a gene: 8. CDR3 length equals 15 residues. Germline V gives CDR1 DFQATT, CDR2 SNEGSKA (reference sequence). CDR3 coding DNA: TGCAGTGCTAGAGTGATGCAGCGGGACGACAATGAGCAGTTCTTC. Its protein product is CSARVMQRDDNEQFF.

The J gene is TRBJ1-5, the V gene TRBV28; D unresolved. CDR1 MDHEN and CDR2 SYDVKM come from the germline V gene. Trimming left V 7 bases short and J 0 bases short, with 13 bases between. The CDR3 consists of 15 residues. This CDR3 is CASTWQMNSNQPQHF. The CDR3, as DNA: TGTGCCAGCACCTGGCAAATGAATAGCAATCAGCCCCAGCATTTT.

The chain joins TRBV7-9 to TRBJ1-1; maybe TRBD1 (5 bases). The CDR3 runs 16 residues. Deletions cut 1 base from V and 3 bases from J, with 15 bases between. In germline, CDR1 is SEHNR, CDR2 FQNEAQ (reference sequence). Here the CDR3 DNA reads TGTGCCAGCAGCTTAGGCCTGGGACCAGGAGACACTGAAGCTTTCTTT. It is translated as CASSLGLGPGDTEAFF.

This chain joins TRBV20-1 and TRBJ2-3; D may be TRBD1 or TRBD2 (5 bases each). CDR3 length: 15 residues. From germline, CDR1 is DFQATT and CDR2 SNEGSKA (reference sequence). Between the trimmed V and J ends, which lost 6 bases and 2 bases, there was a span of 18 bases. This CDR3 is CSAGDPGTTTDTQYF. The DNA for the CDR3 is TGCAGTGCCGGGGACCCCGGCACGACCACAGATACGCAGTATTTT.

For the CDR3, the DNA is TGTGCCAGCAGTCCGAGACGGTGGGCTGAAGCTTTCTTT. Its protein product is CASSPRRWAEAFF. The J gene is TRBJ1-1, the V gene TRBV7-8; D call uncertain. This CDR3 region has 13 residues. V gave up 6 bases and J gave up 6 bases, with 14 bases separating them. Per the germline V gene, CDR1 is SGHVS and CDR2 is FQNEAQ.

The CDR3 protein is CASSWTGEAQPQHF. As DNA, the CDR3 is TGTGCCAGCAGCTGGACAGGGGAAGCTCAGCCCCAGCATTTT. V gene TRBV5-5 combines with J gene TRBJ1-5, with 9 positions matching TRBD1. The CDR3 has 14 amino acids. V gave up 3 bases and J gave up 6 bases; unmatched junction bases: 4. Germline V gives CDR1 SGHKS, CDR2 YYEKEE (reference sequence).

Only a few counts were recorded for this clonotype. This rearrangement joins TRBV2 to TRBJ1-1, with unresolved D. This CDR3 is 13 amino acids long. V gave up 10 bases and J gave up 5 bases, with 17 bases separating them. Germline CDR1 and CDR2: SNHLY and FYNNEI. CDR3 coding DNA: TGTGCCACCAAGCGGGAGGGTGGGACTGAAGCTTTCTTT. Translated: CATKREGGTEAFF.

In this sample, this clonotype turned up a few times. The chain joins TRBV27 to TRBJ2-5; D may be TRBD1 or TRBD2 (5 bases each). This CDR3 has 12 amino acids. Trimming shortened V by 3 bases and J by 4 bases, and 6 bases separated the two germline ends. Looked up from germline, CDR1 is MNHEY and CDR2 is SMNVEV (reference sequence). CDR3 DNA sequence: TGTGCCAGCAGTTTTGGGGGAGAGACCCAGTACTTC. It is translated as CASSFGGETQYF.

The chain couples TRBV20-1 to TRBJ2-5, with TRBD2 matching 14 bases. CDR1 is DFQATT and CDR2 is SNEGSKA in the germline V gene (reference sequence). The trim removed 3 bases at V and 5 bases at J, leaving 5 bases unmatched. This CDR3 is 15 amino acids long. The CDR3 DNA reads as TGCAGTGCTAGGACTAGCGGGAGGGCCCGGGAGACCCAGTACTTC. Translated, it gives CSARTSGRARETQYF.

This clonotype was counted only a few times. The CDR3 bases are TGTGCCAGCAGCTTAGTTGTTAGCAATCAGCCCCAGCATTTT. Its translation: CASSLVVSNQPQHF. The J gene is TRBJ1-5, the V gene TRBV7-8; D is undetermined. The CDR3 is made up of 14 amino acids. Looked up from germline, CDR1 is SGHVS and CDR2 is FQNEAQ. With 1 base removed from V and 0 bases from J, the gap between germline ends came to 4 bases.

The rearrangement links TRBV20-1 to TRBJ1-1; TRBD1 is a possible D gene (6 bases). The length of the CDR3 is 13 residues. The V gene lost 5 bases and the J gene lost 7 bases, with 17 bases spanning the gap. Germline loops: CDR1 DFQATT, CDR2 SNEGSKA (reference sequence). The CDR3 coding sequence is TGCAGTGCTCAAACAGGGATACTTTTTGAAGCTTTCTTT. This translates into CSAQTGILFEAFF.

The rearrangement links TRBV28 to TRBJ2-3; no clear D gene. The germline CDR1 and CDR2 sequences are MDHEN and SYDVKM. The CDR3 extends over 14 amino acids. V was trimmed by 8 bases and J by 0 bases, leaving 12 bases between them. The CDR3: CASLLSVSTDTQYF. As DNA, the CDR3 is TGTGCCAGCCTCCTCAGCGTCAGCACAGATACGCAGTATTTT.

A few counts support this clonotype. J is TRBJ2-7 and V is TRBV6-2 or TRBV6-3; D call uncertain. The CDR3 runs to 13 residues. V was shortened by 4 bases and J by 3 bases, with 10 bases between the two germline ends. In germline, CDR1 is MNHEY, CDR2 SVGEGT. The chain's CDR3 is CASSSGAYYEQYF. CDR3 in DNA: TGTGCCAGCAGTTCAGGAGCCTACTACGAGCAGTACTTC.

This chain uses TRBV28 with TRBJ1-5; D gene uncertain. The CDR3 runs 14 residues. The V end lost 8 bases, the J end lost 1 base, and 12 bases lay between the germline ends. The germline V gene has CDR1 MDHEN and CDR2 SYDVKM. The CDR3 sequence: CASHPRESNQPQHF. CDR3 bases: TGTGCCAGCCACCCACGAGAAAGCAATCAGCCCCAGCATTTT.

The V and J genes are TRBV2 and TRBJ2-7; D not certain. Germline loops: CDR1 SNHLY, CDR2 FYNNEI. This CDR3 is built from 12 residues. The V end was cut by 7 bases, the J end by 1 base, with 8 bases between. CDR3 sequence reads: CASIRNSYEQYF. In DNA, the CDR3 is TGTGCCAGCATCCGGAATTCCTACGAGCAGTACTTC.

The chain employs TRBV2 and TRBJ1-5; D is undetermined. The CDR3 is 15 residues long. Trimming cost V 2 bases and J 3 bases, with 11 bases left between them. Germline-derived CDR1 and CDR2 are SNHLY and FYNNEI. CDR3 in DNA: TGTGCCAGCAGTGAAATAGGAGGGATCAATCAGCCCCAGCATTTT. Its protein is CASSEIGGINQPQHF.

The rearrangement uses TRBV15 and TRBJ2-7; D is ambiguous. The CDR3 is made up of 16 amino acids. Between the trimmed V and J ends, which lost 5 bases and 4 bases, there was a span of 21 bases. The germline CDR1 and CDR2 sequences are LNHNV and YYDKDF (reference sequence). DNA of the CDR3: TGTGCCACCAGCCTCTCCGTTTGGGGTTCGGGTTACGAGCAGTACTTC. Its translation: CATSLSVWGSGYEQYF.

The rearrangement joins TRBV6-2 or TRBV6-3 to TRBJ2-1; TRBD2 aligns across 12 bases. CDR1 is MNHEY, CDR2 SVGEGT, per germline. The CDR3 contains 15 residues. The V gene end was trimmed by 7 bases and the J gene end by 9 bases; junction bases not matched to a gene: 10. CDR3 protein: CASTSTSGGGSEQFF. The CDR3 coding sequence is TGTGCCAGCACCTCGACTAGCGGGGGCGGGAGTGAGCAGTTCTTC.

The V gene is TRBV7-8, the J gene TRBJ2-7; the D gene is possibly TRBD2 (6 bases). Germline V gives CDR1 SGHVS, CDR2 FQNEAQ. V was pared by 0 bases and J by 5 bases, with 14 bases between. The CDR3 spans 15 residues. CDR3 DNA sequence: TGTGCCAGCAGCTTAGCGCTGTGGGGGGACGACGAGCAGTACTTC. Protein: CASSLALWGDDEQYF.

This clonotype was detected a few times. V is TRBV6-1 and J is TRBJ2-1, with D perhaps given as TRBD1 or TRBD2 (7 bases each). The germline V gene has CDR1 MNHNS and CDR2 SASEGT. V lost 7 bases to trimming and J lost 9 bases, with 16 bases between them. The CDR3 covers 13 residues. CDR3 DNA sequence: TGTGCCAGCACCCTCAGGGGGGGAAGTGAGCAGTTCTTC. It encodes CASTLRGGSEQFF.

The chain is built from TRBV20-1 and TRBJ1-2, with TRBD1 matching 8 bases. CDR1 and CDR2 (germline): DFQATT, SNEGSKA (reference sequence). This CDR3 spans 17 amino acids. V shed 1 base, J shed 4 bases, and the junction held 14 bases outside the gene matches. The CDR3 loop reads CSARAPGTGFIGYGYTF. For the CDR3, the DNA is TGCAGTGCTAGAGCTCCCGGGACAGGATTTATCGGCTATGGCTACACCTTC.

Only a few counts were recorded for this clonotype. The J gene is TRBJ2-3, the V gene TRBV20-1, with TRBD2 matching 10 bases. Per the germline V gene, CDR1 is DFQATT and CDR2 is SNEGSKA (reference sequence). J gave up 5 bases and V 5 bases, and 7 bases lay outside the gene matches. The CDR3 is 14 amino acids. CDR3 sequence: CSAGPSGSGDTQYF. As DNA, the CDR3 is TGCAGTGCTGGACCTAGCGGGAGTGGAGATACGCAGTATTTT.

The chain is built from TRBV6-1 and TRBJ1-6, with D unresolved. Germline CDR1 and CDR2: MNHNS and SASEGT. This CDR3 comprises 16 residues. The ends were cut back, 4 bases at V and 9 bases at J, with 19 bases in the middle. The CDR3 sequence is CASSALGPLLASPLHF. CDR3 bases: TGTGCCAGCAGTGCCCTCGGACCCCTCCTCGCTTCACCCCTCCACTTT.

The rearrangement uses TRBV20-1 and TRBJ1-2; D uncertain. The CDR3 has 13 amino acids. Germline CDR1 and CDR2: DFQATT and SNEGSKA (reference sequence). V was trimmed by 1 base and J by 4 bases, leaving 10 bases between them. CDR3: CSARVAEPYGYTF. DNA of the CDR3: TGCAGTGCTAGAGTGGCGGAACCCTATGGCTACACCTTC.